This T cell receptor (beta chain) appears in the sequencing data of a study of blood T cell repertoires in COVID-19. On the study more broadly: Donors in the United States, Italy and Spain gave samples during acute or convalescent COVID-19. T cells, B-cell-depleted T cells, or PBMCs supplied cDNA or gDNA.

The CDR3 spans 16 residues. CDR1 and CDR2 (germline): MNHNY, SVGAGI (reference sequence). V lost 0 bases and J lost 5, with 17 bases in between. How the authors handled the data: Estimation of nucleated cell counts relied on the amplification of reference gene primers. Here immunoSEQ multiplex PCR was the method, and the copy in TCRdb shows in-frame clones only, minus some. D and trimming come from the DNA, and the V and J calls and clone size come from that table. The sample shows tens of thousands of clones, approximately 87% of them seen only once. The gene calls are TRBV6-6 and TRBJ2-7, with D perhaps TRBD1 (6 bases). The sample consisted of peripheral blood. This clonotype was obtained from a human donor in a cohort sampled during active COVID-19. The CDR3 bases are TGTGCCAGCAGTTACTCCTCCGACAGGTCAAGGAACGAGCAGTACTTC. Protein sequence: CASSYSSDRSRNEQYF.